This TCR beta chain was found in a study of cytomegalovirus exposure and HLA in healthy donors. Whole-study results and caveats: Within an earlier analysis, most TCR beta V segments proved productive either about 87% or about 30% of the time.

The V end was cut by 5 bases, the J end by 0 bases, with 7 bases between. The CDR3 is made up of 12 amino acids. Germline V gene lookup returns CDR1 GTSNPN and CDR2 SVGIG (reference sequence). Participants comprised healthy donors of bone marrow. There were likely unrecorded immune exposures, though donors were nominally healthy when sampled. On this clone itself: Its antigen is still unknown.

Primers for the PCR totalled 60 Vbeta and 13 Jbeta. Using immunoSEQ multiplex PCR, the repertoire was profiled, and TCRdb retains in-frame clones only, with some absent. The sample yields roughly 150,000 clones, over 60% seen once. The source material was PBMCs. This sequence originates from a male donor in good health and CMV-seronegative. The chain carries TRBV30 and TRBJ1-1, with a weak D call TRBD1 (6 bases). The CDR3 sequence is CAWDRMNTEAFF. For the CDR3, the DNA is TGTGCCTGGGACAGGATGAACACTGAAGCTTTCTTT.